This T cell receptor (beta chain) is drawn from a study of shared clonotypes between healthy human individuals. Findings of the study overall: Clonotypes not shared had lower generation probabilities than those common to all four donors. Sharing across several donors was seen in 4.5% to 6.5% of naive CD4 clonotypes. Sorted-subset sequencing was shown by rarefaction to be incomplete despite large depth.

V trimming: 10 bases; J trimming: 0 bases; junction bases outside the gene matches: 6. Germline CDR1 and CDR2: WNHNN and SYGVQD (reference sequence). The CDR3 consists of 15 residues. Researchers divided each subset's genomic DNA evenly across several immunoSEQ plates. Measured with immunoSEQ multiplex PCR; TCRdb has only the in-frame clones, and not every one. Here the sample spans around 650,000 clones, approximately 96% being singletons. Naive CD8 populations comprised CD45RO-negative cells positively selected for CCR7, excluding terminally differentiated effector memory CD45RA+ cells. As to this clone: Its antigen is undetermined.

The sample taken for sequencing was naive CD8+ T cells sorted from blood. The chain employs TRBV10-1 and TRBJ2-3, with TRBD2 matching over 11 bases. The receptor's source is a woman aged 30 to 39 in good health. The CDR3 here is CAMRGLAASTDTQYF. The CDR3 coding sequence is TGCGCCATGCGGGGACTAGCGGCTAGCACAGATACGCAGTATTTT.